The clone carrying this T cell receptor (beta chain) has a count of ten or more. Found in a library prepared for alpha chains, this beta chain is an off-target read, and its abundance has little meaning. The data were taken from a study of spatial heterogeneity in lung cancer. Study as a whole: Detection consistently captured more beta-chain sequences than alpha-chain sequences.

Every cDNA TCR molecule received its own unique molecular identifier. TCRdb ran MiXCR on the 5' RACE reads and lists one entry per CDR3 protein. The sample has 9,500 to 14,000 distinct CDR3 sequences; about 4% are singletons. Time point in this sample: sample taken at primary tumor resection. Whole RNA was taken from tumor, nontumor lung or frozen PBMC; it was then sequenced unsorted. The donors comprised about 74 untreated early-stage non-small cell lung cancer patients. V lost 7 bases to trimming and J lost 5 bases; unmatched junction nucleotides: 9. Per the germline V gene, CDR1 is SQVTM and CDR2 is ANQGSEA. This CDR3 is built from 14 residues.

Material: normal lung tissue next to the tumor, obtained at surgery. The chain combines TRBV29-1 with TRBJ1-2, with TRBD1 identical over 11 bases. The origin of this receptor is a male donor with early-stage non-small cell lung cancer. This chain's CDR3 is CSAGDRGRKYGYTF. The CDR3 bases are TGCAGCGCTGGGGACAGGGGGAGAAAATATGGCTACACCTTC.